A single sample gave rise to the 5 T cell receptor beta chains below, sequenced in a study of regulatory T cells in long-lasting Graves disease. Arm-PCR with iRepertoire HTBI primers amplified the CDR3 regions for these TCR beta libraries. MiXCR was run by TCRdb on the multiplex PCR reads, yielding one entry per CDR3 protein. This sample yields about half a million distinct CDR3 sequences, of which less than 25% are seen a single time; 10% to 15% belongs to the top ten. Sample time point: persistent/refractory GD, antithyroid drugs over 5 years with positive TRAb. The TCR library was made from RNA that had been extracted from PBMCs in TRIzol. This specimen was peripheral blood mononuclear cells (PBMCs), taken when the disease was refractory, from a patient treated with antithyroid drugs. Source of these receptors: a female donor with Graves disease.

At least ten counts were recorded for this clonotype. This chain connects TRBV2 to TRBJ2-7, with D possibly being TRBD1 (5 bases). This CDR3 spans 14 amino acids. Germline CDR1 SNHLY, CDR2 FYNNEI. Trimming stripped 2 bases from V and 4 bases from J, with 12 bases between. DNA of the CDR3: TGTGCCAGCAGTGAACAATCTGGGGCATACGAGCAGTACTTC. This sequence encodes CASSEQSGAYEQYF.

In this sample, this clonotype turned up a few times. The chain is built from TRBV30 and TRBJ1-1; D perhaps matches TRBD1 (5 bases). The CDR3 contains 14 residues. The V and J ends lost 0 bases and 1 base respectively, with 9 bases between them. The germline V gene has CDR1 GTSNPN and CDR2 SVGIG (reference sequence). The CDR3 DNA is TGTGCCTGGAGTGTACCAGGGCGGAACACTGAAGCTTTCTTT. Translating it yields CAWSVPGRNTEAFF.

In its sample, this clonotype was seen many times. CDR3 region: CASSIGQGIAKNIQYF. As DNA, the CDR3 is TGTGCCAGTAGTATAGGACAGGGGATAGCCAAAAACATTCAGTACTTC. V is TRBV19 and J is TRBJ2-4, with 8 nucleotides matching TRBD1. The CDR3 is 16 residues long. CDR1 is LNHDA and CDR2 is SQIVND in the germline V gene (reference sequence). The V and J ends lost 1 base and 0 bases, in that order; junction bases with no gene match: 2.

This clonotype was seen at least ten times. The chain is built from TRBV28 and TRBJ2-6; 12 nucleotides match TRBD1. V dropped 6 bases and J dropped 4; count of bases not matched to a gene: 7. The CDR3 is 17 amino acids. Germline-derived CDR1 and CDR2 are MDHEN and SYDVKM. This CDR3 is CASSPGQGAVGANVLTF. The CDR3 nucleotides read TGTGCCAGCAGCCCGGGACAGGGGGCGGTAGGGGCCAACGTCCTGACTTTC.

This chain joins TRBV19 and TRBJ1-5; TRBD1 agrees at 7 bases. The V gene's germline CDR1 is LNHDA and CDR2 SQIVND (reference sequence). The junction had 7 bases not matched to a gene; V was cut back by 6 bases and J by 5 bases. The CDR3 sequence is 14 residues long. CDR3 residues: CASSPDREYQPQHF. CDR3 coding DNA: TGTGCCAGTAGCCCCGACAGGGAATATCAGCCCCAGCATTTT.